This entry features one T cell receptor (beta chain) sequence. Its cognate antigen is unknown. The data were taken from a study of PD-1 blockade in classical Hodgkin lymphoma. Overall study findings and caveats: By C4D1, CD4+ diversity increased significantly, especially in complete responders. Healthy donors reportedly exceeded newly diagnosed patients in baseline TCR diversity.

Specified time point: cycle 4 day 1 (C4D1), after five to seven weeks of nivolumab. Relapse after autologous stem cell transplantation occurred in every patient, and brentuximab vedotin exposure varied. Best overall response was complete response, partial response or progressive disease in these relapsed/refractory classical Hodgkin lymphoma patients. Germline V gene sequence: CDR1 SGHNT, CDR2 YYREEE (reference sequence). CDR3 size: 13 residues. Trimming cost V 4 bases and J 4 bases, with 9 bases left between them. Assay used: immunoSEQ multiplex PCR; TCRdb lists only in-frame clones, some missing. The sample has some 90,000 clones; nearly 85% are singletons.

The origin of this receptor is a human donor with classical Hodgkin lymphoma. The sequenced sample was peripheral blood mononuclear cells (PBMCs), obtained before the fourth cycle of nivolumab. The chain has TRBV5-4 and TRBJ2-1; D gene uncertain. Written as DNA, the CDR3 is TGTGCCAGCAGCCAGTACTCTTACAATGAGCAGTTCTTC. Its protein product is CASSQYSYNEQFF.